Listed here is a single T cell receptor (beta chain). Trimming removed 5 bases from V and 8 bases from J, with 10 bases in between. The germline CDR1 and CDR2 sequences are DFQATT and SNEGSKA (reference sequence). The CDR3 extends over 11 amino acids. The data were produced by immunoSEQ multiplex PCR, yet TCRdb's version contains in-frame clones alone and is incomplete. The sample gives tens of thousands of clones, 84% of which show up once; approximately 2.1% is in the top ten. Documented time point: pretreatment peripheral blood. This record belongs to a study of PD-L1 blockade in urothelial cancer.

This clonotype originated in a man aged 55-75 years with urothelial cancer. The sample consisted of PBMCs, taken around atezolizumab (anti-PD-L1) treatment. The genes are TRBV20-1 and TRBJ2-1, with D hard to call. CDR3 amino acids: CSAVIEYEQFF. Here the CDR3 DNA reads TGCAGTGCTGTTATAGAGTATGAGCAGTTCTTC.